The 27 T cell receptor beta chains given below trace back to one sample, sequenced in a study of neurological immune-mediated disorders. MiXCR, applied by TCRdb to the 5' RACE reads, yields one record per CDR3 protein. The data hold some 24,000 distinct CDR3 sequences, with 13% observed a single time. The material sequenced was PBMCs. The source of these receptors is a middle-aged woman with HTLV-1-associated myelopathy (HAM/TSP).

This clonotype was counted at least ten times. V is TRBV5-1 and J is TRBJ2-1, with 10 bases identical to TRBD2. From germline, CDR1 is SGHRS and CDR2 YFSETQ. V gave up 3 bases and J gave up 6 bases; unmatched junction bases: 9. CDR3 size: 16 residues. The CDR3 loop reads CASSSKSGGEFNEQFF. DNA for the CDR3: TGCGCCAGCAGCTCCAAAAGCGGGGGGGAATTCAATGAGCAGTTCTTC.

This clonotype was picked up many times. This chain joins TRBV15 and TRBJ2-5; D is possibly TRBD2 (6 bases). V lost 8 bases and J 2 bases, leaving 12 bases between the germline ends. The CDR3 has 13 residues. Germline CDR1 LNHNV, CDR2 YYDKDF (reference sequence). The CDR3 DNA follows: TGTGCCACCTCCCAGCGGGCGCAAGAGACCCAGTACTTC. The encoded protein is CATSQRAQETQYF.

This clonotype has at least ten counts. The chain joins TRBV20-1 to TRBJ2-2; the D gene is possibly TRBD1 (6 bases). Germline V lookup: CDR1 DFQATT, CDR2 SNEGSKA (reference sequence). CDR3 length equals 17 residues. Trimming left V 0 bases short and J 2 bases short, with 16 bases between. In DNA form, the CDR3 reads TGCAGTGCTAGAGACGCACAACAGGGATTTAACACCGGGGAGCTGTTTTTT. Translating it yields CSARDAQQGFNTGELFF.

This clonotype was detected many times. The genes are TRBV27 and TRBJ2-7; 7 nucleotides agree with TRBD1. V was clipped by 6 bases and J by 2 bases; unmatched bases: 10. Germline V gene data show CDR1 as MNHEY and CDR2 as SMNVEV (reference sequence). The CDR3 runs 15 residues. The CDR3 sequence is CASSPRQGGPYEQYF. The CDR3 DNA sequence: TGTGCCAGCAGCCCCCGACAGGGCGGCCCCTACGAGCAGTACTTC.

This clonotype is medium-sized by share. V and J are TRBV5-1 and TRBJ2-1, with 11 bases aligning to TRBD1. After removal of 2 bases from V and 5 bases from J, the junction contained 6 bases not matched to a gene. Germline assignment: CDR1 SGHRS and CDR2 YFSETQ. This CDR3 has 16 residues. CDR3 sequence: CASSFRTGGINNEQFF. In DNA form, the CDR3 reads TGCGCCAGCAGCTTTCGGACAGGGGGCATAAACAATGAGCAGTTCTTC. The full variable domain, with the rest looked up from reference TRBV5-1 and TRBJ2-1, is KAGVTQTPRYLIKTRGQQVTLSCSPISGHRSVSWYQQTPGQGLQFLFEYFSETQRNKGNFPGRFSGRQFSNSRSEMNVSTLELGDSALYLCASSFRTGGINNEQFFGPGTRLTVL.

The chain links TRBV5-1 to TRBJ1-5; 7 bases line up with TRBD1. The CDR3 totals 14 residues. V trimming: 9 bases; J trimming: 8 bases; junction bases outside the gene matches: 14. Germline V CDR1 and CDR2: SGHRS, YFSETQ. The CDR3 loop is CANRLETGSEPQHF. CDR3 nucleotide sequence: TGCGCCAACAGGCTCGAGACAGGGAGCGAGCCCCAGCATTTT.

This clonotype was seen ten or more times. V gene TRBV20-1 combines with J gene TRBJ1-2; 7 bases match TRBD1. The germline CDR1 and CDR2 sequences are DFQATT and SNEGSKA (reference sequence). CDR3 size: 15 residues. The V segment lost 0 bases and the J segment 6 bases; nucleotides outside the gene matches: 10. The CDR3 spells CSARDLQGSPNGYTF. For the CDR3, the DNA is TGCAGTGCTAGAGATCTACAGGGGAGCCCTAATGGCTACACCTTC.

This clonotype has ten or more counts. The chain is built from TRBV7-8 and TRBJ2-2; D remains unclear. V was clipped by 5 bases and J by 6 bases, with 13 bases between them. Germline CDR1 reads SGHVS; CDR2 reads FQNEAQ. There are 14 residues in the CDR3. As DNA, the CDR3 is TGTGCCAGCAGCACGGGCGGCATCTCCGGGGAGCTGTTTTTT. Residues: CASSTGGISGELFF.

This clonotype was counted ten times or more. V usage is TRBV18 and J usage is TRBJ1-6; D is unclear. CDR1 and CDR2 from the germline V gene are KGHSH and LQKENI. The CDR3 extends over 15 amino acids. Trimming shortened V by 2 bases and J by 5 bases, and 10 bases separated the two germline ends. The CDR3 coding sequence is TGTGCCAGCTCACCAGAGACAACCGATAATTCACCCCTCCACTTT. It codes for CASSPETTDNSPLHF. The complete variable domain, with remaining parts taken from reference TRBV18 and TRBJ1-6, reads NAGVMQNPRHLVRRRGQEARLRCSPMKGHSHVYWYRQLPEEGLKFMVYLQKENIIDESGMPKERFSAEFPKEGPSILRIQQVVRGDSAAYFCASSPETTDNSPLHFGNGTRLTVT.

DNA of the CDR3: TGTGCCAGCACCGGACAGGGTGCGGTCGGCTACACCTTC. As protein: CASTGQGAVGYTF. This chain joins TRBV6-6 and TRBJ1-2, with TRBD1 identical over 8 bases. With V trimmed by 7 bases and J by 8 bases, 9 bases remained unmatched. In germline, CDR1 is MNHNY, CDR2 SVGAGI (reference sequence). This CDR3 is built from 13 residues.

This clonotype was picked up many times. The chain uses TRBV20-1 and TRBJ2-3, with 7 positions matching TRBD2. The ends lost 4 bases at V and 2 bases at J; junction bases unmatched: 15. Germline V gene data show CDR1 as DFQATT and CDR2 as SNEGSKA (reference sequence). CDR3 length: 17 residues. The CDR3 is CSANPSLDGGFTDTQYF. The CDR3 nucleotides are TGCAGTGCTAATCCTTCATTGGACGGGGGGTTCACAGATACGCAGTATTTT.

This clonotype was counted at least ten times. The chain combines TRBV20-1 with TRBJ2-1, with D possibly being TRBD1 or TRBD2 (5 bases each). The CDR3 consists of 15 residues. Looked up from germline, CDR1 is DFQATT and CDR2 is SNEGSKA (reference sequence). The V gene lost 2 bases and the J gene lost 2 bases, with 13 bases spanning the gap. Here the CDR3 reads CSARLLGPPYNEQFF. The CDR3 region has the DNA TGCAGTGCTAGACTCTTGGGACCTCCCTACAATGAGCAGTTCTTC.

This chain uses TRBV20-1 with TRBJ2-7, with TRBD1 matching over 10 bases. CDR3 size: 15 residues. V lost 0 bases to trimming and J lost 2 bases; unmatched junction nucleotides: 4. Germline V gives CDR1 DFQATT, CDR2 SNEGSKA (reference sequence). The CDR3 nucleotides are TGCAGTGCTAGAGATGGGACAGGGGACACCTACGAGCAGTACGTC. Protein sequence: CSARDGTGDTYEQYV.

This clonotype was counted many times. V usage is TRBV12-3 or TRBV12-4 and J usage is TRBJ1-1; D may be TRBD1 (5 bases). The CDR3 consists of 13 residues. With 2 bases removed from V and 4 bases from J, the gap between germline ends came to 8 bases. The CDR3 DNA follows: TGTGCCAGCAGTTTAATGGGGGTCACTGAAGCTTTCTTT. Protein sequence: CASSLMGVTEAFF.

Many counts were recorded for this clonotype. This chain joins TRBV20-1 and TRBJ2-5, with D hard to call. The germline V and J ends were trimmed by 0 bases and 3 bases, with 8 bases remaining between them. The CDR3 runs to 13 residues. Germline-derived CDR1 and CDR2 are DFQATT and SNEGSKA (reference sequence). The CDR3 region has the DNA TGCAGTGCTAGAGAGGTCGGAAAAGAGACCCAGTACTTC. Its protein product is CSAREVGKETQYF.

This clonotype was seen at least ten times. V is TRBV5-6 and J is TRBJ1-2, with no clear D. CDR3 length equals 13 residues. The germline gives CDR1 SGHDT, CDR2 YYEEEE. The V end lost 4 bases, the J end lost 4 bases, and 11 bases lay between the germline ends. DNA for the CDR3: TGTGCCAGCAGCCCCGGCCTTCTCTATGGCTACACCTTC. It yields the protein CASSPGLLYGYTF.

This clonotype was found a few times. The rearrangement joins TRBV9 to TRBJ1-4; no reliable D call. The V end was cut by 3 bases, the J end by 1 base, with 7 bases between. The CDR3 extends over 14 amino acids. Germline V gene sequence: CDR1 SGDLS, CDR2 YYNGEE. For the CDR3, the DNA is TGTGCCAGCAGCGAGGGAGGAACTAATGAAAAACTGTTTTTT. Translating it yields CASSEGGTNEKLFF. Drawing the rest from reference TRBV9 and TRBJ1-4, the complete variable domain is DSGVTQTPKHLITATGQRVTLRCSPRSGDLSVYWYQQSLDQGLQFLIQYYNGEERAKGNILERFSAQQFPDLHSELNLSSLELGDSALYFCASSEGGTNEKLFFGSGTQLSVL.

This clonotype occurred many times. The rearrangement joins TRBV3-1 to TRBJ2-5; the match to TRBD2 covers 9 bases. The CDR3 extends over 19 amino acids. Unmatched junction bases numbered 12, after V lost 0 bases and J lost 1 base. Germline assignment: CDR1 LGHDT and CDR2 YNNKEL (reference sequence). The CDR3 sequence: CASSQDSLAGRWFQETQYF. Here the CDR3 DNA reads TGTGCCAGCAGCCAAGATTCCCTAGCGGGGCGATGGTTCCAAGAGACCCAGTACTTC.

This clonotype was recorded at least ten times. This chain links TRBV20-1 with TRBJ1-6; D unclear. Germline values: CDR1 DFQATT, CDR2 SNEGSKA (reference sequence). The CDR3 is 15 amino acids. V was trimmed by 0 bases and J by 7 bases, leaving 13 bases between them. The CDR3 reads CSARDWRGANSPLHF. The CDR3 region has the DNA TGCAGTGCTAGAGATTGGCGGGGAGCCAATTCACCCCTCCACTTT.

This clonotype was counted at least ten times. The chain couples TRBV10-2 to TRBJ1-2, with D perhaps matching TRBD1 (6 bases). This CDR3 is 14 amino acids long. Germline CDR1 and CDR2: WSHSY and SAAADI. With 7 bases removed from V and 4 bases from J, the gap between germline ends came to 16 bases. The CDR3 here is CASKQGLIPYGYTF. The CDR3 DNA reads TGCGCCAGCAAGCAGGGGCTCATTCCCTATGGCTACACCTTC.

Many counts were recorded for this clonotype. This sequence joins TRBV11-2 and TRBJ1-5; D is unresolved. This CDR3 has 15 residues. V dropped 0 bases and J dropped 2 bases, with 8 bases sitting between them. Germline CDR1 is SGHAT and CDR2 is FQNNGV. CDR3 coding DNA: TGTGCCAGCAGCTTAGAGGGTGTGCGCAATCAGCCCCAGCATTTT. Translating it yields CASSLEGVRNQPQHF.

At least ten counts were recorded for this clonotype. The chain joins TRBV20-1 to TRBJ2-5, with D unresolved. The CDR3 totals 14 residues. Trimming stripped 0 bases from V and 2 bases from J, with 10 bases between. Germline lookup yields CDR1 DFQATT and CDR2 SNEGSKA (reference sequence). The CDR3 region has the DNA TGCAGTGCTAGAGAGATAACAAGTCAAGAGACCCAGTACTTC. Encoded protein: CSAREITSQETQYF.

Within the sample, this clonotype is medium-sized. V gene TRBV9 combines with J gene TRBJ1-1; D is undetermined. Trimming removed 0 bases from V and 0 bases from J, with 6 bases in between. CDR3 size: 14 residues. The germline gives CDR1 SGDLS, CDR2 YYNGEE. CDR3 in DNA: TGTGCCAGCAGCGTAGATTCGGTGAACACTGAAGCTTTCTTT. Amino acids: CASSVDSVNTEAFF.

This clonotype was counted many times. The V gene is TRBV10-3, the J gene TRBJ2-7, with D perhaps matching TRBD2 (6 bases). V dropped 5 bases and J dropped 2 bases, with 19 bases sitting between them. The CDR3 extends over 16 amino acids. Germline CDR1 is ENHRY and CDR2 is SYGVKD. The CDR3 nucleotides are TGTGCCATCAGTACCACTAGGACTACCTTCCCCTACGAGCAGTACGTC. Translated: CAISTTRTTFPYEQYV.

As DNA, the CDR3 is TGCGCCAGCAGCTTGGATCTTGGCAGGGGATCCTACGAGCAGTACTTC. Amino acid sequence: CASSLDLGRGSYEQYF. The V and J genes are TRBV5-1 and TRBJ2-7, with a weak D call TRBD1 (6 bases). Trimming stripped 0 bases from V and 1 base from J, with 14 bases between. The CDR3 length is 16 residues. Germline assignment: CDR1 SGHRS and CDR2 YFSETQ.

This clonotype was counted at least ten times. This chain connects TRBV5-5 to TRBJ2-3; tentative D call: TRBD2 (6 bases). V was cut by 3 bases and J by 4 bases, with 18 bases left in between. This CDR3 has 16 amino acids. Germline V CDR1 and CDR2: SGHKS, YYEKEE (reference sequence). Here the CDR3 reads CASSSLGEARADTQYF. CDR3 coding DNA: TGTGCCAGCAGCTCCCTGGGGGAGGCGAGGGCAGATACGCAGTATTTT.

V is TRBV19 and J is TRBJ2-2; possible D gene TRBD1, 6 bases. Trimming shortened V by 4 bases and J by 1 base, and 10 bases separated the two germline ends. CDR1 is LNHDA and CDR2 is SQIVND in the germline V gene (reference sequence). The CDR3 consists of 15 residues. The chain's CDR3 is CASSNRALNTGELFF. The CDR3 nucleotides read TGTGCCAGTAGTAACAGGGCCCTGAACACCGGGGAGCTGTTTTTT.